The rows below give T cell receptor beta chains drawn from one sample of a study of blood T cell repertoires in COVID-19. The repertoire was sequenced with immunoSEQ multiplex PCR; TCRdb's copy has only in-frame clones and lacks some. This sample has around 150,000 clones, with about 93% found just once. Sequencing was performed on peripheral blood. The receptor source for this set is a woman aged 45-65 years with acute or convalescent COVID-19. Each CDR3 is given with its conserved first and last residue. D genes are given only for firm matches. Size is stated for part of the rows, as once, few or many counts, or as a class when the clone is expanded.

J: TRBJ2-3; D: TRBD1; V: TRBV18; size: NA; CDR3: CASSPGPIGGSSTDTQYF; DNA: TGTGCCAGCTCACCGGGCCCGATAGGGGGCTCTAGCACAGATACGCAGTATTTT
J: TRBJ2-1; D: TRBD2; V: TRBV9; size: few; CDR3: CASSDGVTSGSNEQFF; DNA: TGTGCCAGCAGCGACGGGGTGACTAGCGGGAGCAATGAGCAGTTCTTC
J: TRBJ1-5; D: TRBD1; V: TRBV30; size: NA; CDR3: CAWSEGTGISWPQHF; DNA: TGTGCCTGGAGTGAAGGGACAGGGATCTCTTGGCCCCAGCATTTT
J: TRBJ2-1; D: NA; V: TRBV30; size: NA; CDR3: CAWSQGRYNEQFF; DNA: TGTGCCTGGAGTCAGGGGCGCTACAATGAGCAGTTCTTC
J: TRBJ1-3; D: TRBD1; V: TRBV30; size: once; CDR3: CAWATGAGNTIYF; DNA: TGTGCCTGGGCGACAGGGGCTGGAAACACCATATATTTT
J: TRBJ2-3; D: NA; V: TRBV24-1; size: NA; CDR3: CATSGRSSTDTQYF; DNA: TGTGCCACCAGTGGGAGATCTAGCACAGATACGCAGTATTTT
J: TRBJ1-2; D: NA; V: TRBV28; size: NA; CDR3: CASSRTDRPGHGYTF; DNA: TGTGCCAGCAGCCGCACGGACAGACCGGGCCATGGCTACACCTTC
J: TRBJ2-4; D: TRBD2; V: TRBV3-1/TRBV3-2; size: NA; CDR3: CASSQGLTINKNIQYF; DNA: TGTGCCAGCAGCCAGGGACTAACGATAAACAAAAACATTCAGTACTTC
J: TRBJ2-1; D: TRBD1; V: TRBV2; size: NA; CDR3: CASRTGGYEQFF; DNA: TGTGCCAGCAGGACAGGGGGTTATGAGCAGTTCTTC
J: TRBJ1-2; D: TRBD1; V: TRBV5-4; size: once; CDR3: CASSLAWDRANYGYTF; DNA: TGTGCCAGCAGCTTGGCATGGGACAGGGCTAACTATGGCTACACCTTC
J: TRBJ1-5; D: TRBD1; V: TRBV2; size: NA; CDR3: CASSFDRGPQHF; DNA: TGTGCCAGCAGTTTCGACAGGGGCCCCCAGCATTTT
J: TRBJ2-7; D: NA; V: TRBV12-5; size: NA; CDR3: CASGTGSSYEQYF; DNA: TGTGCTAGTGGGACAGGAAGCTCCTACGAGCAGTACTTC
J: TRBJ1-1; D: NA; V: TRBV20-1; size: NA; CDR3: CSASPRGLNTEAFF; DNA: TGCAGTGCTAGTCCGCGGGGCTTGAACACTGAAGCTTTCTTT
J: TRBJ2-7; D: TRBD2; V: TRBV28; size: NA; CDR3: CASSSLSGASYEQYF; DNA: TGTGCCAGCAGTTCACTGAGCGGGGCCTCCTACGAGCAGTACTTC
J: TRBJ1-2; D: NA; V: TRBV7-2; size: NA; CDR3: CASSAPGAPSGYTF; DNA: TGTGCCAGCAGCGCCCCGGGAGCCCCTTCGGGCTACACCTTC
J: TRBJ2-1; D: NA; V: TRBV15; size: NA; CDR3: CATSDGINEQFF; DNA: TGTGCCACCAGCGACGGGATCAATGAGCAGTTCTTC
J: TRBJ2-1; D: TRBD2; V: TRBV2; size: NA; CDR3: CASLSGGNPRGFF; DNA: TGTGCCAGCCTTAGCGGGGGGAACCCGCGTGGGTTCTTC
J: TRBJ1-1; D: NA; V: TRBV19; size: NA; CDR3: CASSIGGSHTEAFF; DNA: TGTGCCAGTAGTATTGGGGGGTCGCACACTGAAGCTTTCTTT
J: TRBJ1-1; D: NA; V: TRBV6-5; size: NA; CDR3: CASTPGQNTEAFF; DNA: TGTGCCAGCACCCCCGGACAGAACACTGAAGCTTTCTTT
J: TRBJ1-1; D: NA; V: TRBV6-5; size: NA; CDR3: CASSYLRSLNTEAFF; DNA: TGTGCCAGCAGTTACCTTCGGTCCTTGAACACTGAAGCTTTCTTT
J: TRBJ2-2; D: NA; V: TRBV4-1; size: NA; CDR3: CASKPTIQGNTGELFF; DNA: TGCGCCAGCAAGCCGACGATTCAGGGGAACACCGGGGAGCTGTTTTTT
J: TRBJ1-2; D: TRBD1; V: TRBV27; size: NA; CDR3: CASSYPPDRECGYTF; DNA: TGTGCCAGCAGTTACCCCCCCGACAGGGAGTGTGGCTACACCTTC
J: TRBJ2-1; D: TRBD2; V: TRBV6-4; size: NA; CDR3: CASSEGWGGNEQFF; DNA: TGTGCCAGCAGTGAAGGTTGGGGGGGCAATGAGCAGTTCTTC
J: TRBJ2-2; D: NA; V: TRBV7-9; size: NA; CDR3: CASSPQGTGELFF; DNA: TGTGCCAGCAGCCCACAGGGTACCGGGGAGCTGTTTTTT
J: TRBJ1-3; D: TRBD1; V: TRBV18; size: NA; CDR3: CASSPPRQGRNTIYF; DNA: TGTGCCAGCTCACCACCGAGACAGGGTCGAAACACCATATATTTT
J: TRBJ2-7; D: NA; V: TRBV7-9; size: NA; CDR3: CASSSLPETDYEQYF; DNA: TGTGCCAGCAGCTCCCTACCTGAGACAGACTACGAGCAGTACTTC
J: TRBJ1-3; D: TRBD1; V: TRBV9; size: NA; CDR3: CASSVGDSTLSGNTIYF; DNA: TGTGCCAGCAGCGTTGGGGACAGCACACTCTCTGGAAACACCATATATTTT
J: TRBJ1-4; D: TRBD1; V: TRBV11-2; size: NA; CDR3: CASSLDSAGGEKLFF; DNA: TGTGCCAGCAGCTTAGATAGCGCAGGGGGAGAAAAACTGTTTTTT
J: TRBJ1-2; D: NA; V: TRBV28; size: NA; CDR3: CASSPSTTYGYTF; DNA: TGTGCCAGCAGTCCATCGACTACCTATGGCTACACCTTC
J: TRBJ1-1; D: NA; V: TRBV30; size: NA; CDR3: CAWSGDRNTEAFF; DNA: TGTGCCTGGAGTGGCGACAGAAACACTGAAGCTTTCTTT
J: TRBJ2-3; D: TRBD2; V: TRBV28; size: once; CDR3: CASSFPRRGGTDTQYF; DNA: TGTGCCAGCAGTTTCCCTAGGCGGGGGGGCACAGATACGCAGTATTTT
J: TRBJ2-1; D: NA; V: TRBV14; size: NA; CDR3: CASSQEMQYYNEQFF; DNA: TGTGCCAGCAGCCAAGAGATGCAGTACTACAATGAGCAGTTCTTC
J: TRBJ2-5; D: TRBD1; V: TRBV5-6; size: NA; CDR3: CASSIYGQGVLQETQYF; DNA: TGTGCCAGCAGCATCTACGGACAGGGGGTCCTCCAAGAGACCCAGTACTTC
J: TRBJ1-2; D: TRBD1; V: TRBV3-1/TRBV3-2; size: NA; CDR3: CASSPDRRGYTF; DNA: TGTGCCAGCAGCCCGGACAGGAGAGGCTACACCTTC
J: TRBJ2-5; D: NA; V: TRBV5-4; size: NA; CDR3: CASTPQGGETQYF; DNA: TGTGCCAGCACCCCACAAGGGGGAGAGACCCAGTACTTC
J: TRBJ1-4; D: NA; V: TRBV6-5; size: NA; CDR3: CASSYGFGDLNEKLFF; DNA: TGTGCCAGCAGTTACGGGTTTGGAGACCTAAATGAAAAACTGTTTTTT
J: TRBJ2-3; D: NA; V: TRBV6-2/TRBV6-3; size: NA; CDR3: CASSHYRRTSTDTQYF; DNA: TGTGCCAGCAGTCATTACCGTAGAACTAGCACAGATACGCAGTATTTT
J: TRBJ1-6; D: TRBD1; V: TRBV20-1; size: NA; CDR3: CSASAGTANSPLHF; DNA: TGCAGTGCTAGTGCCGGGACAGCAAATTCACCCCTCCACTTT
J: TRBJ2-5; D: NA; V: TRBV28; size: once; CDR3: CASSFGQETQYF; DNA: TGTGCCAGCAGTTTCGGCCAAGAGACCCAGTACTTC
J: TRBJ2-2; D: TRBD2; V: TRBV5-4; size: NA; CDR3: CASSFVGGLAGTGELFF; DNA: TGTGCCAGCAGCTTCGTCGGCGGGCTAGCGGGGACCGGGGAGCTGTTTTTT
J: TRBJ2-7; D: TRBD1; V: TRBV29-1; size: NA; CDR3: CSALGQGGSYEQYF; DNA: TGCAGCGCCCTGGGACAGGGAGGATCCTACGAGCAGTACTTC
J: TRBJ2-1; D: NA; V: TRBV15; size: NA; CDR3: CATSSSPSSYNEQFF; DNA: TGTGCCACCAGCAGCAGTCCAAGCTCCTACAATGAGCAGTTCTTC
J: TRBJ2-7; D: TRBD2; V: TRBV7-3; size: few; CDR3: CASSRPGGEQYF; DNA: TGTGCCAGCAGCCGTCCGGGGGGCGAGCAGTACTTC
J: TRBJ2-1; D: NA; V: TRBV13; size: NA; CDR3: CASMDSSSYNEQFF; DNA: TGTGCCAGCATGGACTCGAGCTCCTACAATGAGCAGTTCTTC
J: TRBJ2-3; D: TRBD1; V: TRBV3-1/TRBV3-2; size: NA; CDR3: CASSQGYRGVDTQYF; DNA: TGTGCCAGCAGCCAAGGTTACAGGGGTGTCGATACGCAGTATTTT
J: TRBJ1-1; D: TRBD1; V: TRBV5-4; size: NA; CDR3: CASSSKTGDTEAFF; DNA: TGTGCCAGCAGCTCGAAAACAGGGGACACTGAAGCTTTCTTT
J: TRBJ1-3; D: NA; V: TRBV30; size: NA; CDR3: CAWSVGQPDTIYF; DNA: TGTGCCTGGAGTGTGGGGCAGCCAGACACCATATATTTT
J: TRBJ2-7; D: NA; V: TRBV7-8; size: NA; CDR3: CASSLGYYNEQYF; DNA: TGTGCCAGCAGCTTAGGGTACTACAACGAGCAGTACTTC
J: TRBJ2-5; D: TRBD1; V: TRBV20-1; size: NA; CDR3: CSASRGQLGETQYF; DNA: TGCAGTGCTAGTAGGGGACAGTTAGGAGAGACCCAGTACTTC
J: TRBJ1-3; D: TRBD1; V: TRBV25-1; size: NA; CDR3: CASRDRASGNTIYF; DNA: TGTGCCAGCAGAGACAGGGCTTCTGGAAACACCATATATTTT
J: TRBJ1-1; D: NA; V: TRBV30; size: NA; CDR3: CAWSVFGVQAFF; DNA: TGTGCCTGGAGTGTATTCGGAGTTCAAGCTTTCTTT
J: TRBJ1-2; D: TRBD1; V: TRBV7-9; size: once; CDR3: CASSSGQGEFYGYTF; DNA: TGTGCCAGCAGCTCGGGACAGGGAGAGTTCTATGGCTACACCTTC
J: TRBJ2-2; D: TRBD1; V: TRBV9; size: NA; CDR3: CASSVETGGSTGELFF; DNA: TGTGCCAGCAGCGTAGAAACAGGGGGAAGCACCGGGGAGCTGTTTTTT
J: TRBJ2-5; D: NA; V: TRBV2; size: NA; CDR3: CASSERSETQYF; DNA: TGTGCCAGCAGTGAACGGTCCGAGACCCAGTACTTC
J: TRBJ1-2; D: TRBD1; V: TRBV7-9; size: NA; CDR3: CASSLGQANYGYTF; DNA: TGTGCCAGCAGCCTAGGACAGGCGAACTATGGCTACACCTTC
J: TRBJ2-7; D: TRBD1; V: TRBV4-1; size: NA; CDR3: CASRPQPGQGPEGQYF; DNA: TGCGCCAGCCGCCCACAACCGGGACAGGGGCCGGAGGGGCAGTACTTC
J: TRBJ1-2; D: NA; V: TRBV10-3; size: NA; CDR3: CAMSSNYGYTF; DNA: TGTGCCATGTCTTCCAACTATGGCTACACCTTC